A single sample is the source of the 10 T cell receptor beta chains below, sequenced in a study of blood T cell repertoires in COVID-19. The repertoire was sequenced with immunoSEQ multiplex PCR; TCRdb's copy has only in-frame clones and lacks some. The sample lists about 280,000 clones; roughly four fifths were seen once. The sequenced sample consisted of PBMCs or T cells enriched from blood (not recorded which). These receptors all come from a man aged 35 to 55 who had been exposed to COVID-19.

The chain joins TRBV5-1 to TRBJ2-7, with a tentative D call TRBD2 (7 bases). CDR1 and CDR2 from the germline V gene are SGHRS and YFSETQ. The CDR3 has 16 residues. Trimming cost V 2 bases and J 0 bases, with 15 bases left between them. The CDR3, as DNA: TGCGCCAGCAGCTTTGGGGGGGGCGAGAGCTCCTACGAGCAGTACTTC. This translates into CASSFGGGESSYEQYF. Complete variable domain (other parts from reference TRBV5-1 and TRBJ2-7): KAGVTQTPRYLIKTRGQQVTLSCSPISGHRSVSWYQQTPGQGLQFLFEYFSETQRNKGNFPGRFSGRQFSNSRSEMNVSTLELGDSALYLCASSFGGGESSYEQYFGPGTRLTVT.

The chain employs TRBV27 and TRBJ2-1; TRBD2 matches at 9 bases. This CDR3 spans 17 amino acids. V gave up 6 bases and J gave up 7 bases; unmatched junction bases: 16. Germline V CDR1 and CDR2: MNHEY, SMNVEV (reference sequence). CDR3 residues: CASRLRGGRAFVNEQFF. CDR3 DNA sequence: TGTGCCAGCAGACTTCGCGGCGGGAGGGCTTTTGTGAATGAGCAGTTCTTC.

The rearrangement uses TRBV7-9 and TRBJ2-7; weak D call: TRBD2 (6 bases). The CDR3 consists of 17 residues. CDR1 and CDR2 from the germline V gene are SEHNR and FQNEAQ (reference sequence). The V end was cut by 1 base, the J end by 6 bases, with 22 bases between. The CDR3 protein is CASSLEDVGGPRPEQYF. CDR3 bases: TGTGCCAGCAGCTTAGAGGACGTCGGAGGGCCGCGACCCGAGCAGTACTTC.

The chain links TRBV3-1 (or the pseudogene TRBV3-2) to TRBJ2-7, with a possible D match to TRBD1 (6 bases). The V and J ends lost 4 bases and 6 bases respectively, with 16 bases between them. The germline V gene has CDR1 LGHDT and CDR2 YNNKEL (reference sequence). The CDR3 has 14 amino acids. CDR3 protein: CASSPSSTGREQYF. CDR3 in DNA: TGTGCCAGCAGCCCTTCCTCTACAGGGCGCGAGCAGTACTTC.

The CDR3 coding sequence is TGCGCCAGCAGTCTAGCGGGAGGCAACGAGCAGTACTTC. Amino acids: CASSLAGGNEQYF. V and J are TRBV4-1 and TRBJ2-7, with 11 bases that match TRBD2. Per germline, CDR1 MGHRA and CDR2 YSYEKL. V dropped 6 bases and J dropped 5; count of bases not matched to a gene: 3. CDR3 length equals 13 residues.

This clone was seen a few times. The chain has TRBV19 and TRBJ2-1; 9 bases map to TRBD2. The CDR3 runs 14 residues. Germline CDR1 LNHDA, CDR2 SQIVND (reference sequence). With V trimmed by 6 bases and J by 7 bases, 7 bases remained unmatched. The CDR3 loop reads CASRVAGVVNEQFF. In nucleotides, the CDR3 is TGTGCCAGTAGAGTAGCGGGAGTAGTGAATGAGCAGTTCTTC.

V and J are TRBV11-3 and TRBJ1-1; D unresolved. The V end lost 1 base, the J end lost 2 bases, and 8 bases lay between the germline ends. The CDR3 has 14 amino acids. The germline CDR1 and CDR2 sequences are SGHNT and YENEEA. CDR3 DNA: TGTGCCAGCAGCTTAGCGAGGACTAACACTGAAGCTTTCTTT. Translated: CASSLARTNTEAFF.

The chain employs TRBV2 and TRBJ2-7; 11 bases agree with TRBD1. V lost 4 bases and J lost 3; bases outside the gene matches: 8. CDR1 is SNHLY and CDR2 is FYNNEI in the germline V gene. This CDR3 comprises 16 residues. Here the CDR3 reads CASSGGQGVWGYEQYF. The DNA for the CDR3 is TGTGCCAGCAGTGGGGGACAGGGGGTTTGGGGCTACGAGCAGTACTTC.

The chain combines TRBV7-9 with TRBJ1-1, with D unclear. Germline V gene data show CDR1 as SEHNR and CDR2 as FQNEAQ (reference sequence). Trimming left V 1 base short and J 11 bases short, with 11 bases between. CDR3 size: 12 residues. The CDR3 DNA is TGTGCCAGCAGCTTAGAGGGAGGGCACGCTTTCTTT. It codes for CASSLEGGHAFF.

The chain links TRBV12-3 or TRBV12-4 to TRBJ2-7, with TRBD2 as a possible D gene (5 bases). V was trimmed by 8 bases and J by 2 bases, leaving 10 bases between them. The CDR3 is 12 residues long. CDR3 coding DNA: TGTGCCAGCGGTACTAGGGCCTACGAGCAGTACTTC. Translation gives CASGTRAYEQYF.